Listed here are 21 T cell receptor beta chains from one sample, sequenced in a study of blood T cell repertoires in COVID-19. Profiled with immunoSEQ multiplex PCR; TCRdb holds only in-frame clones, not every one. The table lists over 150,000 clones, 65% to 85% of them singletons. Sample: peripheral blood. These receptors all stem from a woman older than 75 with acute or convalescent COVID-19.

This chain uses TRBV9 with TRBJ1-1, with TRBD1 matching 8 bases. The CDR3 covers 14 residues. Trimming at V came to 3 bases and at J to 5 bases, leaving 6 bases not matched to a gene. CDR1 SGDLS and CDR2 YYNGEE come from the germline V gene. The CDR3 DNA reads as TGTGCCAGCAGCGCCACAGGGGGGGAAACTGAAGCTTTCTTT. This sequence encodes CASSATGGETEAFF.

The chain recombines TRBV5-1 with TRBJ2-1; 7 nucleotides align to TRBD2. Looked up from germline, CDR1 is SGHRS and CDR2 is YFSETQ. This CDR3 contains 15 residues. The trim removed 5 bases at V and 4 bases at J, leaving 9 bases unmatched. The CDR3 region is CASSQSGTTYNEQFF. The CDR3 DNA reads as TGCGCCAGCAGTCAGAGCGGGACCACTTACAATGAGCAGTTCTTC.

Worth noting for this clone: The same CDR3 arises from other DNA sequences in this sample as well. This chain connects TRBV18 to TRBJ2-5, with a weak D call TRBD1 (6 bases). The length of the CDR3 is 13 residues. Trimming removed 5 bases from V and 1 base from J, with 8 bases in between. Germline CDR1 reads KGHSH; CDR2 reads LQKENI. The DNA for the CDR3 is TGTGCCAGCTCAAGGGACACCCAAGAGACCCAGTACTTC. Translated: CASSRDTQETQYF.

As to this clone: Other DNA sequences in this sample translate to the same CDR3. The chain has TRBV15 and TRBJ1-1; 7 nucleotides agree with TRBD1. Germline-derived CDR1 and CDR2 are LNHNV and YYDKDF (reference sequence). The CDR3 totals 14 residues. V lost 1 base to trimming and J lost 1 base; unmatched junction nucleotides: 0. The CDR3 bases are TGTGCCACCAGCAGAGGACAGGGGAACACTGAAGCTTTCTTT. This translates into CATSRGQGNTEAFF.

The genes are TRBV6-6 and TRBJ1-5; TRBD1 is a possible D gene (5 bases). Germline CDR1 reads MNHNY; CDR2 reads SVGAGI (reference sequence). The V gene lost 2 bases and the J gene lost 2 bases, with 10 bases spanning the gap. The CDR3 runs 15 residues. CDR3 in DNA: TGTGCCAGCAGTTACCTCGGACAAGGCAATCAGCCCCAGCATTTT. Amino acids: CASSYLGQGNQPQHF.

The rearrangement uses TRBV18 and TRBJ1-6, with D possibly being TRBD1 (6 bases). This CDR3 contains 15 residues. The V end was cut by 4 bases, the J end by 5 bases, with 12 bases between. Germline assignment: CDR1 KGHSH and CDR2 LQKENI. As DNA, the CDR3 is TGTGCCAGCTCACTACGGACAGAGAATAATTCACCCCTCCACTTT. This translates into CASSLRTENNSPLHF.

V and J are TRBV2 and TRBJ1-5; no reliable D call. The CDR3 extends over 13 amino acids. V was cut by 3 bases and J by 3 bases, with 6 bases left in between. Germline loops: CDR1 SNHLY, CDR2 FYNNEI. CDR3 in amino acids: CASSDLSNQPQHF. For the CDR3, the DNA is TGTGCCAGCAGTGACCTTTCCAATCAGCCCCAGCATTTT.

This clone was recorded many times. Here the CDR3 reads CASSLDNSNQPQHF. The CDR3 bases are TGTGCCAGCAGCTTGGACAATAGCAATCAGCCCCAGCATTTT. The V call is TRBV7-9, the J call TRBJ1-5; possible D gene TRBD1, 5 bases. Deletions cut 3 bases from V and 0 bases from J, with 6 bases between. This CDR3 has 14 amino acids. Germline V gene sequence: CDR1 SEHNR, CDR2 FQNEAQ (reference sequence).

There are a few counts of this clone. This chain connects TRBV19 to TRBJ1-1; D not resolved. Deletions cut 1 base from V and 4 bases from J, with 16 bases between. The CDR3 covers 16 residues. CDR1 and CDR2 from the germline V gene are LNHDA and SQIVND (reference sequence). The CDR3 region is CASSIGRGKVGTEAFF. DNA of the CDR3: TGTGCCAGTAGTATAGGAAGAGGGAAGGTTGGCACTGAAGCTTTCTTT.

V and J are TRBV3-1 (or the pseudogene TRBV3-2) and TRBJ2-1; D possibly corresponds to TRBD2 (5 bases). Trimming removed 4 bases from V and 5 bases from J, with 24 bases in between. Germline V gene data show CDR1 as LGHDT and CDR2 as YNNKEL (reference sequence). The CDR3 is 18 amino acids. CDR3 loop: CASSLGSYPPAGNNEQFF. DNA of the CDR3: TGTGCCAGCAGCCTCGGATCCTATCCACCCGCGGGTAACAATGAGCAGTTCTTC.

The chain combines TRBV19 with TRBJ2-1; 12 bases are a match to TRBD1. From germline, CDR1 is LNHDA and CDR2 SQIVND (reference sequence). The CDR3 is 15 residues long. After removal of 1 base from V and 9 bases from J, the junction contained 4 bases not matched to a gene. The CDR3 nucleotides are TGTGCCAGTAGTATAGGCGGGACAGGGGGCAGTGAGCAGTTCTTC. Translated: CASSIGGTGGSEQFF.

This clone was observed a handful of times. The rearrangement uses TRBV6-5 and TRBJ1-5; perhaps TRBD1 as D (5 bases). Per germline, CDR1 MNHEY and CDR2 SVGAGI. V lost 6 bases to trimming and J lost 4 bases, with 13 bases between them. This CDR3 comprises 14 residues. The CDR3 region has the DNA TGTGCCAGCAGCCCCCGGGGGGGGAATCAGCCCCAGCATTTT. Translated: CASSPRGGNQPQHF.

The chain couples TRBV24-1 to TRBJ2-1; 9 positions match TRBD1. Germline trimming cut 4 bases from V and 7 bases from J; bases unmatched to any gene: 10. Germline V lookup: CDR1 KGHDR, CDR2 SFDVKD. The CDR3 is 16 amino acids. CDR3 in amino acids: CATSDTGQGPTNEQFF. The CDR3 DNA reads TGTGCCACCAGTGACACAGGACAGGGGCCCACGAATGAGCAGTTCTTC.

This sequence joins TRBV7-9 and TRBJ1-5; TRBD1 aligns across 10 bases. Germline assignment: CDR1 SEHNR and CDR2 FQNEAQ (reference sequence). The CDR3 is 14 residues long. Trimming removed 5 bases from V and 9 bases from J; junction bases left unmatched: 7. CDR3 amino acids: CASSRQGAMTPQHF. In DNA form, the CDR3 reads TGTGCCAGCAGCCGACAGGGGGCGATGACGCCCCAGCATTTT.

This clone has just a few counts. This sequence joins TRBV15 and TRBJ2-7; perhaps TRBD2 as D (6 bases). The V end lost 3 bases, the J end lost 0 bases, and 18 bases lay between the germline ends. This CDR3 is built from 17 residues. CDR1 and CDR2 from the germline V gene are LNHNV and YYDKDF (reference sequence). CDR3 DNA: TGTGCCACCAGCAGGGGGTTTTGGGACTCACTCTCCTACGAGCAGTACTTC. Encoded protein: CATSRGFWDSLSYEQYF.

For the CDR3, the DNA is TGTGCCAGCAGTTTGCCTAGCGGGGGGGGGTTCTTC. Encoded protein: CASSLPSGGGFF. This rearrangement joins TRBV12-3 or TRBV12-4 to TRBJ2-1; 12 bases map to TRBD2. The CDR3 loop spans 12 amino acids. Unmatched junction bases numbered 3, after V lost 3 bases and J lost 15 bases.

This rearrangement joins TRBV5-5 to TRBJ2-3; 8 bases agree with TRBD1. J lost 0 bases, V lost 2 bases, and 5 bases had no gene match. The CDR3 consists of 16 residues. Per germline, CDR1 SGHKS and CDR2 YYEKEE (reference sequence). This CDR3 is CASSFDTGGSTDTQYF. As DNA, the CDR3 is TGTGCCAGCAGCTTCGACACAGGGGGGAGCACAGATACGCAGTATTTT.

The chain combines TRBV18 with TRBJ1-1, with 7 bases fitting TRBD1. J was trimmed by 3 bases and V by 5 bases; bases with no gene match: 9. Germline assignment: CDR1 KGHSH and CDR2 LQKENI. The CDR3 sequence is 15 residues long. The CDR3 loop is CASSTGQNFYTEAFF. The DNA of the CDR3 is TGTGCCAGCTCAACGGGACAGAATTTTTACACTGAAGCTTTCTTT.

The V call is TRBV12-3 or TRBV12-4, the J call TRBJ2-1; the D gene is possibly TRBD2 (6 bases). The CDR3 runs to 13 residues. The V end was cut by 6 bases, the J end by 1 base, with 7 bases between. The chain's CDR3 is CASSRGSYNEQFF. CDR3 coding DNA: TGTGCCAGCAGCCGGGGGTCCTACAATGAGCAGTTCTTC.

The chain couples TRBV28 to TRBJ2-4; 12 bases fit TRBD1. This CDR3 has 18 residues. Per germline, CDR1 MDHEN and CDR2 SYDVKM. V was clipped by 5 bases and J by 8 bases; unmatched bases: 16. The CDR3 loop is CASSLLGLRDRGLDIQYF. CDR3 DNA: TGTGCCAGCAGTCTACTCGGACTTCGGGACAGGGGGCTGGACATTCAGTACTTC.

This chain joins TRBV5-4 and TRBJ2-2, with 7 positions matching TRBD1. The CDR3 spans 14 residues. Per the germline V gene, CDR1 is SGHNT and CDR2 is YYREEE (reference sequence). After removal of 2 bases from V and 6 bases from J, the junction contained 4 bases not matched to a gene. CDR3 sequence: CASSLSTGSGELFF. In nucleotides, the CDR3 is TGTGCCAGCAGCTTATCGACAGGGTCCGGGGAGCTGTTTTTT.